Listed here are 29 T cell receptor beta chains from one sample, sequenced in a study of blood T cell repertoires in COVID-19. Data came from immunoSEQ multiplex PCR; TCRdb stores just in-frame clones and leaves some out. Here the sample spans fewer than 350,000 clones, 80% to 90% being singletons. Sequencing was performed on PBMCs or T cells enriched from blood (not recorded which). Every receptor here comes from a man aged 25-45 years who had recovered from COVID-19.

CDR3 loop: CASSGGGDWTEAFF. CDR3 DNA: TGTGCCAGCAGCGGAGGGGGGGATTGGACTGAAGCTTTCTTT. The rearrangement joins TRBV27 to TRBJ1-1; maybe TRBD1 (6 bases). The CDR3 has 14 amino acids. V lost 6 bases and J lost 5, with 16 bases in between. Germline V gene sequence: CDR1 MNHEY, CDR2 SMNVEV (reference sequence).

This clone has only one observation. CDR3 sequence reads: CASRLRQGLNGYTF. The DNA for the CDR3 is TGTGCCAGCAGGTTGCGACAGGGACTTAATGGCTACACCTTC. The chain combines TRBV2 with TRBJ1-2; 7 bases match TRBD1. The germline gives CDR1 SNHLY, CDR2 FYNNEI. The CDR3 covers 14 residues. V dropped 6 bases and J dropped 6; count of bases not matched to a gene: 10.

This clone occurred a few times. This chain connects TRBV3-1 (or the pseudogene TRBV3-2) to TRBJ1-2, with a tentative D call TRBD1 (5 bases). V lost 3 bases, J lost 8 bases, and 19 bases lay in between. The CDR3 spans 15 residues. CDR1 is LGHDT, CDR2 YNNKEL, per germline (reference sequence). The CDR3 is CASSHVGEGMGGYTF. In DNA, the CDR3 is TGTGCCAGCAGCCACGTTGGGGAGGGGATGGGGGGCTACACCTTC.

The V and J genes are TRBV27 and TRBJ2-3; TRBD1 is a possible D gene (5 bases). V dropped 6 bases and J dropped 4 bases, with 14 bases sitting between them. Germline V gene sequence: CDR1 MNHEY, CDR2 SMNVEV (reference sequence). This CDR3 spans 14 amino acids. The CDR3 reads CASSLRAMADTQYF. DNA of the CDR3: TGTGCCAGCAGCCTCAGGGCGATGGCAGATACGCAGTATTTT.

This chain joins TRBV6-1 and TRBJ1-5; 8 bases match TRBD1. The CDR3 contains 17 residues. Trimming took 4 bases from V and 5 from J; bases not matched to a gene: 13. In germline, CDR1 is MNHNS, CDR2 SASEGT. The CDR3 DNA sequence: TGTGCCAGCAGTGGGGGAAAAGGACAGGGTTGGGATCAGCCCCAGCATTTT. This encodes CASSGGKGQGWDQPQHF.

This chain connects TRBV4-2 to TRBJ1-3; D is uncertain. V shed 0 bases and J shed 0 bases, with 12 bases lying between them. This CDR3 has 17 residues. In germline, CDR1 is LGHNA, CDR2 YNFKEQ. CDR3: CASSQDQLRHSGNTIYF. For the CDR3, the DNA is TGTGCCAGCAGCCAAGATCAGTTGAGGCACTCTGGAAACACCATATATTTT.

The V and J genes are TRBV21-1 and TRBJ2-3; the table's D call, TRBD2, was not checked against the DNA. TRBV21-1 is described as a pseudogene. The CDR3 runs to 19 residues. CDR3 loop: CASSKEKLAGVYGTDTQYF. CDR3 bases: TGTGCCAGCAGCAAAGAGAAACTAGCGGGGGTTTATGGCACAGATACGCAGTATTTT.

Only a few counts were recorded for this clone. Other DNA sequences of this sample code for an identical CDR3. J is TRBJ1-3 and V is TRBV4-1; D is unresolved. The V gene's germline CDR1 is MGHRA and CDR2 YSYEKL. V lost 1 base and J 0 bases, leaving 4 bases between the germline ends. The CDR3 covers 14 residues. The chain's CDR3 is CASSQGSSGNTIYF. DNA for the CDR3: TGCGCCAGCAGCCAAGGCAGCTCTGGAAACACCATATATTTT.

CDR3 coding DNA: TGTGCCAGCTCACCGGGGCGCCAGTACAATGAGCAGTTCTTC. It specifies CASSPGRQYNEQFF. This chain connects TRBV18 to TRBJ2-1, with D tentatively TRBD1 (5 bases). Trimming removed 3 bases at V and 4 bases at J, with 10 bases between. The CDR3 is made up of 14 amino acids. The germline CDR1 and CDR2 sequences are KGHSH and LQKENI.

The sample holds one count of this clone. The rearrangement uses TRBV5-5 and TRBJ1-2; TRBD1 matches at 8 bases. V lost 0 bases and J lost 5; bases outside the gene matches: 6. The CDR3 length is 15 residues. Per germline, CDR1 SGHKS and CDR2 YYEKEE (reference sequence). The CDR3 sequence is CASSLGAGGQYGYTF. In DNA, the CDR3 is TGTGCCAGCAGCTTGGGGGCAGGGGGCCAGTATGGCTACACCTTC.

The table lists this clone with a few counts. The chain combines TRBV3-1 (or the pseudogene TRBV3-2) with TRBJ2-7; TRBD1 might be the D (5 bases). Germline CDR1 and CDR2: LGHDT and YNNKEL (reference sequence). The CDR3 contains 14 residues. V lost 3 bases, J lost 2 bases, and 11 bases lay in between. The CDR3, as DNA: TGTGCCAGCAGCCAGGGTGCAGGGCCCTACGAGCAGTACTTC. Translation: CASSQGAGPYEQYF.

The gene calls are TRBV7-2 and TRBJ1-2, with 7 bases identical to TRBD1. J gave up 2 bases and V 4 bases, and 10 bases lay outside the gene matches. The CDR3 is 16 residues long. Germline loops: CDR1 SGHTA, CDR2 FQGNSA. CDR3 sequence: CASSSKGTDENYGYTF. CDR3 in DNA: TGTGCCAGCAGCTCGAAGGGGACAGATGAAAACTATGGCTACACCTTC. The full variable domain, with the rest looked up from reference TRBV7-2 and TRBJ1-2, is GAGVSQSPSNKVTEKGKDVELRCDPISGHTALYWYRQSLGQGLEFLIYFQGNSAPDKSGLPSDRFSAERTGGSVSTLTIQRTQQEDSAVYLCASSSKGTDENYGYTFGSGTRLTVV.

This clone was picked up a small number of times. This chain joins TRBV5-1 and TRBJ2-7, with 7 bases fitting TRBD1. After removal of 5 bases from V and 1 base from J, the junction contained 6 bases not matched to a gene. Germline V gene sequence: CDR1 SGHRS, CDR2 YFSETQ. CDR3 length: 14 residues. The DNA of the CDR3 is TGCGCCAGCAGGCAAGAGACAGGGTCCTACGAGCAGTACTTC. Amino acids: CASRQETGSYEQYF.

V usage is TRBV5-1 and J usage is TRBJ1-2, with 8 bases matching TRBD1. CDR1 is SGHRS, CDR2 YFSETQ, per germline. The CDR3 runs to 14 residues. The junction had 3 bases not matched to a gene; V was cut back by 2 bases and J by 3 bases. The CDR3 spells CASSFGQGHYGYTF. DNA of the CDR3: TGCGCCAGCAGCTTCGGACAGGGCCACTATGGCTACACCTTC.

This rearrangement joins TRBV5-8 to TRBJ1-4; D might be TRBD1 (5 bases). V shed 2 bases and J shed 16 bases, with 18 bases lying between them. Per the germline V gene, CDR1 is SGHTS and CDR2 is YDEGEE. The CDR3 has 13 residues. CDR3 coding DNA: TGTGCCAGCAGCTTAAAACCAGGGATCCATCGGTTTTTT. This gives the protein CASSLKPGIHRFF. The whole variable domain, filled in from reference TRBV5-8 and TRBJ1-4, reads EAGVTQSPTHLIKTRGQQATLRCSPISGHTSVYWYQQALGLGLQFLLWYDEGEERNRGNFPPRFSGRQFPNYSSELNVNALELEDSALYLCASSLKPGIHRFFGSGTQLSVL.

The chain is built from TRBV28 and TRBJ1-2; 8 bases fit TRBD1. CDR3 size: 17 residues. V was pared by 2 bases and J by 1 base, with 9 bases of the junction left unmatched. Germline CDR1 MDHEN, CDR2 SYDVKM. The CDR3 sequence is CASSLRKTGVRNYGYTF. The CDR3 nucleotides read TGTGCCAGCAGTTTAAGAAAGACAGGGGTACGTAACTATGGCTACACCTTC.

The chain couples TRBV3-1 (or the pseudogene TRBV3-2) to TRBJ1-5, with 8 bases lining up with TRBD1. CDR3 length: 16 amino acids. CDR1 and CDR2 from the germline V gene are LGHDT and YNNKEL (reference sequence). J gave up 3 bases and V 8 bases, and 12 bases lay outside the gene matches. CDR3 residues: CASGDRGLLNNQPQHF. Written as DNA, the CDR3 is TGTGCCAGCGGAGACAGGGGCCTTCTGAACAATCAGCCCCAGCATTTT.

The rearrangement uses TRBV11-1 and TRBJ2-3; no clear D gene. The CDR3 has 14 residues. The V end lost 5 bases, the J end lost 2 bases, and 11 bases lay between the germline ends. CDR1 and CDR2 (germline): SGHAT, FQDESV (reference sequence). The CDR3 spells CASSPVGHTDTQYF. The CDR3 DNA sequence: TGTGCCAGCAGCCCGGTGGGCCACACAGATACGCAGTATTTT.

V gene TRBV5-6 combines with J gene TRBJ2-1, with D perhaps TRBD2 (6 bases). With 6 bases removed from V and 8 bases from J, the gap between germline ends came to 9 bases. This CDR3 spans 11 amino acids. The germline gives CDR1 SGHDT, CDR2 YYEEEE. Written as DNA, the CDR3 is TGTGCCAGCAACGGGGAGGATGAGCAGTTCTTC. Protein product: CASNGEDEQFF.

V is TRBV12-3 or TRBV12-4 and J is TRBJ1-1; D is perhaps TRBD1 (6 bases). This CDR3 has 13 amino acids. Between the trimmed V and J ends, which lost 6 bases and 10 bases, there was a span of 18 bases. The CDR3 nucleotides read TGTGCCAGCAGGACGGGACACCAAGGTAGAGCTTTCTTT. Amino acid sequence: CASRTGHQGRAFF.

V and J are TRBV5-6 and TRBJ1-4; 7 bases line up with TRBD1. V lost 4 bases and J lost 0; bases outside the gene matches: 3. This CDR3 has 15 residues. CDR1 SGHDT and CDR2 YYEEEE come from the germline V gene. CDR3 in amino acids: CASSTQGATNEKLFF. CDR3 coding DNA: TGTGCCAGCAGCACCCAGGGGGCAACTAATGAAAAACTGTTTTTT.

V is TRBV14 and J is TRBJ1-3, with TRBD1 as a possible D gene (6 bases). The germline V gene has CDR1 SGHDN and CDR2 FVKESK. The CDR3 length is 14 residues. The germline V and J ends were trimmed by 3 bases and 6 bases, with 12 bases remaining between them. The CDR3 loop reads CASSHGQYANTIYF. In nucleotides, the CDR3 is TGTGCCAGCAGCCATGGACAGTATGCAAACACCATATATTTT.

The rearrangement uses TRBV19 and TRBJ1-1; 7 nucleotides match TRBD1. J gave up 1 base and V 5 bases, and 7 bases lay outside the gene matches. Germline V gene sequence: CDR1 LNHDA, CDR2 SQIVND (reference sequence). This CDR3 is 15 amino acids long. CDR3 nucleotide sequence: TGTGCCAGTAGTGTAAAAGGACAGGCGAACACTGAAGCTTTCTTT. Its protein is CASSVKGQANTEAFF.

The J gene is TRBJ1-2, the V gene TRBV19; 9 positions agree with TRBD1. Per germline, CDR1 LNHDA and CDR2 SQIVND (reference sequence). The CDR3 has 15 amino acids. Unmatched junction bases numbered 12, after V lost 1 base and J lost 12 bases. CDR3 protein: CASSIVPPDRGIDTF. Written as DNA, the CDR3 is TGTGCCAGTAGTATAGTCCCCCCTGACAGGGGGATCGACACCTTC.

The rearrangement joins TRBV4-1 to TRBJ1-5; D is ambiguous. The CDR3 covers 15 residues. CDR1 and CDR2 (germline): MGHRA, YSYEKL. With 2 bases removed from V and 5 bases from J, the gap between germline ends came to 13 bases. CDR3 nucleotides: TGCGCCAGCAGCCAAAGGGAGGGAAGAGATCAGCCCCAGCATTTT. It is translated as CASSQREGRDQPQHF.

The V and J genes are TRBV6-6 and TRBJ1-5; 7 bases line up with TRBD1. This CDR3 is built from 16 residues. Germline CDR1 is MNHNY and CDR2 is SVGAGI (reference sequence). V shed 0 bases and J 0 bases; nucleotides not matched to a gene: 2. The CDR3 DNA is TGTGCCAGCAGTTACTCGGCAGGGGGTAGCAATCAGCCCCAGCATTTT. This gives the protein CASSYSAGGSNQPQHF.

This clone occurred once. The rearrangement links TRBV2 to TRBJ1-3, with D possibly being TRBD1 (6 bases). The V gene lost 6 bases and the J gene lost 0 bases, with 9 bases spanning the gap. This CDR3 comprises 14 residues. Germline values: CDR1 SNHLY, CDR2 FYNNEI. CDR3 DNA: TGTGCCAGCAGGACGGACAGCTCTGGAAACACCATATATTTT. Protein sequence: CASRTDSSGNTIYF.

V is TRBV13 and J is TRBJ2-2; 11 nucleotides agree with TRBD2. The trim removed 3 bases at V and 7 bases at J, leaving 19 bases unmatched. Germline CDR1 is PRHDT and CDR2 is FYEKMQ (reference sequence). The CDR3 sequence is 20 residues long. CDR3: CASSFRRSVAGGPRIGELFF. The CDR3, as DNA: TGTGCCAGCAGCTTCCGAAGGTCGGTAGCGGGGGGGCCACGGATCGGGGAGCTGTTTTTT.

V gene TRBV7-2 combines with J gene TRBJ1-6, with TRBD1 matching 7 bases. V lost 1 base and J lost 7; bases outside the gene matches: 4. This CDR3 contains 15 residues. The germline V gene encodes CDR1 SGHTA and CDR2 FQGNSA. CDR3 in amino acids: CASSLVGTANSPLHF. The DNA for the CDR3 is TGTGCCAGCAGCTTAGTCGGGACAGCCAATTCACCCCTCCACTTT.